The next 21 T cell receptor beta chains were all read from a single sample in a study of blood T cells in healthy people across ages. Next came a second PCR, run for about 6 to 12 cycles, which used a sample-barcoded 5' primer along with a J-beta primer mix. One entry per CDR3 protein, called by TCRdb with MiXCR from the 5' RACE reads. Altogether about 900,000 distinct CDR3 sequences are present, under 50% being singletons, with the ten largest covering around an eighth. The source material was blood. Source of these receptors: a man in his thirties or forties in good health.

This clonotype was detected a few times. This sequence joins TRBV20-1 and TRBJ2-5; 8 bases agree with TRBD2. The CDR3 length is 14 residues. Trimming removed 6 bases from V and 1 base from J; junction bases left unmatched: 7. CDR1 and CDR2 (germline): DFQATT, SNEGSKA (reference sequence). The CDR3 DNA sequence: TGCAGTGCCTCAGCGGGGGTTAGCCAAGAGACCCAGTACTTC. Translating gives CSASAGVSQETQYF.

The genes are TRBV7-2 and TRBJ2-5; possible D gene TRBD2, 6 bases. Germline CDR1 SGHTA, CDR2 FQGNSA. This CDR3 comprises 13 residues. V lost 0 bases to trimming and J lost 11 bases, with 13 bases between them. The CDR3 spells CASSLADSGEQYF. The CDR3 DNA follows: TGTGCCAGCAGCTTAGCCGATTCGGGGGAGCAGTACTTC.

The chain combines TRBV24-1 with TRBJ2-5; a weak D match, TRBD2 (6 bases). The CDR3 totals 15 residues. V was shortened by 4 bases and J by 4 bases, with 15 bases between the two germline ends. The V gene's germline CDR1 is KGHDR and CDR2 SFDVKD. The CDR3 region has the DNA TGTGCCACCAGTGACCCGACTAGGGTGATAGAGACCCAGTACTTC. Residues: CATSDPTRVIETQYF.

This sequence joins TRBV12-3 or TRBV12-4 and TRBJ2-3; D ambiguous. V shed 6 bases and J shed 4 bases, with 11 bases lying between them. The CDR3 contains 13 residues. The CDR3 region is CASSLLEPDTQYF. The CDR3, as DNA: TGTGCCAGCAGCCTATTAGAGCCAGATACGCAGTATTTT.

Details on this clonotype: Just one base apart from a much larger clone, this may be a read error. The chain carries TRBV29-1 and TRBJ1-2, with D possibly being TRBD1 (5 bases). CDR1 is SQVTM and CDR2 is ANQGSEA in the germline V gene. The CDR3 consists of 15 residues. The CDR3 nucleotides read TGCAGCGTTGACGTAGGGGTCCGGGGATTTGATGGCTACGCCTTC. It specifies CSVDVGVRGFDGYAF.

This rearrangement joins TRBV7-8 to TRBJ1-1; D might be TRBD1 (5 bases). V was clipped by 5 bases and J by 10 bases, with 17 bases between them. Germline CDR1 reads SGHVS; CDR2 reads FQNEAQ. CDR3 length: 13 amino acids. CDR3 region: CASSTTFSGGAFF. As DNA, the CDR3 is TGTGCCAGCAGCACCACTTTCAGTGGGGGAGCTTTCTTT.

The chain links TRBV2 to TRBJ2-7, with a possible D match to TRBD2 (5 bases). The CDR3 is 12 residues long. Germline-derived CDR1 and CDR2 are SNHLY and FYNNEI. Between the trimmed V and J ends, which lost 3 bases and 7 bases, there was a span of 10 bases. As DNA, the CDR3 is TGTGCCAGCAGTGAGGAGGTTTTGGAGCAGTACTTC. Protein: CASSEEVLEQYF.

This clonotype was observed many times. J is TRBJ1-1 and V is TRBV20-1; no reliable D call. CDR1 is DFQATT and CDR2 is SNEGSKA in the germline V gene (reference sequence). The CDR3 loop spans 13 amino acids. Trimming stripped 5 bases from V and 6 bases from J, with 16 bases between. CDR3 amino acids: CSARIFGGAEAFF. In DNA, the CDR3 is TGCAGTGCTCGGATATTTGGCGGCGCTGAAGCTTTCTTT.

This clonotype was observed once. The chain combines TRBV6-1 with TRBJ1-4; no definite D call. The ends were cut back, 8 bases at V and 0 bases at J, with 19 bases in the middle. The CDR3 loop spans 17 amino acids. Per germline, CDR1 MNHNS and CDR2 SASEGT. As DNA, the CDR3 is TGTGCCAGCGGAAAGAGAGGAACCACTTCAACTAATGAAAAACTGTTTTTT. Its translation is CASGKRGTTSTNEKLFF.

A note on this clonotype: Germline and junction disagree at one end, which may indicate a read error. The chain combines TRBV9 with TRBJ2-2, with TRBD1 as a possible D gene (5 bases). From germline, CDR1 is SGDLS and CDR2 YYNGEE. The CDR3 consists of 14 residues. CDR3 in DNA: TGTGCCGGCAGCGCGGACATGCCGAGAGGGGAGCTGTTTTTT. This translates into CAGSADMPRGELFF.

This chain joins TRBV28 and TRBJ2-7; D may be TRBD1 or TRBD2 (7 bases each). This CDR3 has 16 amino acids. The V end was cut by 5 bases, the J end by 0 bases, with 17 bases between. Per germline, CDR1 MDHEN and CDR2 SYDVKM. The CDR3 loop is CASSRQGGESSYEQYF. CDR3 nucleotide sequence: TGTGCCAGCAGTCGCCAGGGGGGGGAAAGCTCCTACGAGCAGTACTTC.

CDR3 residues: CASSGLAGGPTNEQFF. DNA for the CDR3: TGTGCCAGCAGCGGACTAGCGGGGGGCCCTACCAATGAGCAGTTCTTC. This chain joins TRBV2 and TRBJ2-1, with 14 bases aligning to TRBD2. Germline V lookup: CDR1 SNHLY, CDR2 FYNNEI. Trimming took 6 bases from V and 6 from J; bases not matched to a gene: 7. The CDR3 loop spans 16 amino acids.

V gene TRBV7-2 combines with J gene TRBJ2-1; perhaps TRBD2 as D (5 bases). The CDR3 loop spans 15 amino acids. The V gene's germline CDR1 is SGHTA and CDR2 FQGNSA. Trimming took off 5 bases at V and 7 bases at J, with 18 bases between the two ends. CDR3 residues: CASSLSGVERNEQFF. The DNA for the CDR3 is TGTGCCAGCAGCCTAAGTGGCGTAGAGCGGAATGAGCAGTTCTTC.

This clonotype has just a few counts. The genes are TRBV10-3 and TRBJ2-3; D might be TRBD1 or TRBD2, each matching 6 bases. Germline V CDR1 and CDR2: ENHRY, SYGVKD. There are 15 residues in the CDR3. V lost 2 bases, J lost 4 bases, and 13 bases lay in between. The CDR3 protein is CAISEAAGGPDTQYF. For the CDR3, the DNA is TGTGCCATCAGTGAGGCCGCTGGGGGGCCAGATACGCAGTATTTT.

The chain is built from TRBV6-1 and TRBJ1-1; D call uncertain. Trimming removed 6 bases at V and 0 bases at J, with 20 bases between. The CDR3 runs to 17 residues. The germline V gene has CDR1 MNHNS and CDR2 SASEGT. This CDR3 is CASSRVLDAAMNTEAFF. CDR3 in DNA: TGTGCCAGCAGCCGCGTATTGGATGCGGCCATGAACACTGAAGCTTTCTTT.

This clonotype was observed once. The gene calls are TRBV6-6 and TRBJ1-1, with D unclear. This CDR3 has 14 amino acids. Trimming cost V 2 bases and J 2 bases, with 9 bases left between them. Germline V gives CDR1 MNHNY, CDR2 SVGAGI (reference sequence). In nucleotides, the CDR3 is TGTGCCAGCAGTTACGCAGAAATTAACACTGAAGCTTTCTTT. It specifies CASSYAEINTEAFF.

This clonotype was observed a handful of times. The CDR3 region has the DNA TGTGCCAGCTTACCCGGACAGCGCACAGATACGCAGTATTTT. This codes for CASLPGQRTDTQYF. This chain connects TRBV12-3 or TRBV12-4 to TRBJ2-3, with a weak D call TRBD1 (6 bases). Trimming shortened V by 8 bases and J by 1 base, and 13 bases separated the two germline ends. The length of the CDR3 is 14 residues.

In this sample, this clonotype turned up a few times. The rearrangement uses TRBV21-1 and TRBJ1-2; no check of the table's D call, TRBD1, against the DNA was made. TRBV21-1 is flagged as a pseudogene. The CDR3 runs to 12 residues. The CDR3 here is CASSRSGHGYTF. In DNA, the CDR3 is TGTGCCAGCAGCAGGTCAGGGCATGGCTACACCTTC.

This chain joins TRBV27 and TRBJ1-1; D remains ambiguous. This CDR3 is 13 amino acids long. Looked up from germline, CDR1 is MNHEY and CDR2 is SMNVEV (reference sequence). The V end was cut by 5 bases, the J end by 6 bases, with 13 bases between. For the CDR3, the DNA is TGTGCCAGCAGTGCTACGGGGTTGGCTGAAGCTTTCTTT. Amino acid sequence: CASSATGLAEAFF.

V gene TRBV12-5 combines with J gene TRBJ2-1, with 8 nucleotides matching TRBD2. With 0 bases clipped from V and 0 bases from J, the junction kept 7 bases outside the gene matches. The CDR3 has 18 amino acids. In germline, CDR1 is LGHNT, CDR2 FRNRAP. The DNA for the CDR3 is TGTGCTAGTGGTTTGGTACTCGGTGGACTAGCCTCCTACAATGAGCAGTTCTTC. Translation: CASGLVLGGLASYNEQFF. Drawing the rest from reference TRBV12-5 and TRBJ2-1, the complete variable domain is DARVTQTPRHKVTEMGQEVTMRCQPILGHNTVFWYRQTMMQGLELLAYFRNRAPLDDSGMPKDRFSAEMPDATLATLKIQPSEPRDSAVYFCASGLVLGGLASYNEQFFGPGTRLTVL.

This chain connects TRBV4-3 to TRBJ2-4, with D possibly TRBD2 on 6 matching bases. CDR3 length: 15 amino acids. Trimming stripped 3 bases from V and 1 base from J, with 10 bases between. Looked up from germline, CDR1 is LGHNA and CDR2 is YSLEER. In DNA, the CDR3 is TGCGCCAGCAGCCAGACGGGGGTGGCCAAAAACATTCAGTACTTC. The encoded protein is CASSQTGVAKNIQYF.